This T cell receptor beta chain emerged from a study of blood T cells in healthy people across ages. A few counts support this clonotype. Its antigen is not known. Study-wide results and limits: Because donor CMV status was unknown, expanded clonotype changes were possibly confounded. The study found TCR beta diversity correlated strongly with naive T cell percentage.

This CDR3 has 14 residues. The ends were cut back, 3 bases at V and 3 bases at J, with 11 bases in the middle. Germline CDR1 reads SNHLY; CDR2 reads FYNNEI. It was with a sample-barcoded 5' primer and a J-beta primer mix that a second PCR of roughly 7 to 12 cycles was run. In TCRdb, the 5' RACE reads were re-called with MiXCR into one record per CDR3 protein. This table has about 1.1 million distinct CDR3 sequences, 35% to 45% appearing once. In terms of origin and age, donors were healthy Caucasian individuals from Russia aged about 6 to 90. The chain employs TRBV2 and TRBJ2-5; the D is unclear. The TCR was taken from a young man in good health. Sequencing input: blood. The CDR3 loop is CASSEERTEETQYF. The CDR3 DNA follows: TGTGCCAGCAGTGAGGAGAGGACCGAAGAGACCCAGTACTTC.